This is a list of T cell receptor beta chains from one sample in a study of blood T cell repertoires in COVID-19. Profiled with immunoSEQ multiplex PCR; TCRdb holds only in-frame clones, not every one. The table lists about 240,000 clones, 87% of them singletons. Sample: peripheral blood. The receptor set was obtained from a man aged 55-75 years who had recovered from COVID-19. CDR3s include the opening cysteine and the closing phenylalanine or tryptophan. D genes are given only for firm matches. Clone size is stated in some rows and not others, as once, few, many or a class when expanded.

TRBD1 | TRBJ2-3 | - | TRBV13 | CASSMDRGLRSDTQYF | TGTGCCAGCAGTATGGACAGGGGCCTACGATCGGATACGCAGTATTTT
- | TRBJ2-5 | - | TRBV18 | CASSLTRETQYF | TGTGCCAGCTCATTAACCAGAGAGACCCAGTACTTC
- | TRBJ1-1 | - | TRBV11-2 | CASSPAGRKAFF | TGTGCCAGCAGCCCCGCAGGGAGGAAAGCTTTCTTT
TRBD1 | TRBJ1-5 | - | TRBV2 | CASSGQGSNQPQHF | TGTGCCAGCAGTGGACAGGGAAGCAATCAGCCCCAGCATTTT
TRBD1 | TRBJ1-1 | few | TRBV6-6 | CASRWTGGFDTEAFF | TGTGCCAGCAGATGGACAGGGGGGTTTGATACTGAAGCTTTCTTT
- | TRBJ2-2 | - | TRBV9 | CASSVGLKNTGELFF | TGTGCCAGCAGCGTAGGACTCAAAAACACCGGGGAGCTGTTTTTT
- | TRBJ2-1 | - | TRBV12-5 | CASARGGGPPYNEQFF | TGTGCTAGTGCCCGTGGGGGGGGGCCACCCTACAATGAGCAGTTCTTC
TRBD2 | TRBJ2-1 | - | TRBV6-5 | CATKTSGAYNEQFF | TGTGCCACTAAAACTAGCGGGGCCTACAATGAGCAGTTCTTC
- | TRBJ2-1 | - | TRBV20-1 | CSASRGARYNEQFF | TGCAGTGCTAGTCGGGGGGCCCGATACAATGAGCAGTTCTTC
TRBD1 | TRBJ1-3 | - | TRBV5-1 | CASSLGTGGNTIYF | TGCGCCAGCAGCTTGGGGACAGGGGGAAACACCATATATTTT
- | TRBJ2-1 | once | TRBV7-8 | CASSLNRFQAYYNEQFF | TGTGCCAGCAGCTTGAATAGGTTCCAGGCCTACTACAATGAGCAGTTCTTC
- | TRBJ2-7 | - | TRBV3-1/TRBV3-2 | CASSQDGARDEQYF | TGTGCCAGCAGCCAAGATGGGGCTCGGGACGAGCAGTACTTC
- | TRBJ1-5 | - | TRBV27 | CASSLERGWQPQHF | TGTGCCAGCAGTTTAGAGAGGGGGTGGCAGCCCCAGCATTTT
- | TRBJ1-5 | - | TRBV27 | CATSLGHPNQPQHF | TGTGCCACCTCACTGGGACACCCGAATCAGCCCCAGCATTTT
- | TRBJ1-2 | - | TRBV6-6 | CAAERSNYGYTF | TGTGCAGCGGAGCGTTCTAACTATGGCTACACCTTC
- | TRBJ1-1 | - | TRBV5-1 | CASSFSVNRNTEAFF | TGCGCCAGCAGCTTCTCGGTAAACAGGAACACTGAAGCTTTCTTT
- | TRBJ1-2 | - | TRBV6-5 | CASFETKSGVYTF | TGTGCCAGCTTCGAGACCAAATCCGGGGTCTACACCTTC
- | TRBJ1-2 | - | TRBV5-6 | CASSLIGQANYGYTF | TGTGCCAGCAGCTTGATAGGCCAGGCTAACTATGGCTACACCTTC